This T cell receptor beta chain derives from a study of blood T cell repertoires in COVID-19. Assay used: immunoSEQ multiplex PCR; TCRdb lists only in-frame clones, some missing. The sample records roughly 24,000 clones, about 92% being singletons. Losses at the gene ends were 2 bases for V and 6 bases for J; bases not matched to a gene: 11. The germline V gene encodes CDR1 SGHVS and CDR2 FNYEAQ. The CDR3 sequence is 17 residues long. This receptor was taken from a human donor in a cohort sampled during active COVID-19. Material for sequencing was peripheral blood. The chain joins TRBV7-6 to TRBJ1-4; 8 bases align to TRBD1. This CDR3 reads CASSLTWGDRGDEKLFF. The CDR3 nucleotides read TGTGCCAGCAGCTTAACGTGGGGAGACAGGGGAGATGAAAAACTGTTTTTT.